The rows below give T cell receptor beta chains drawn from one sample of a study of T cells in Graves' hyperthyroidism and ophthalmopathy. TCRdb independently ran MiXCR on the multiplex PCR reads; one entry per CDR3 protein. Found here are approximately 620,000 distinct CDR3 sequences, 16% of them singletons; the top ten hold around 3.5%. Material for sequencing was blood. These receptors were collected from a woman in her forties with Graves' ophthalmopathy. The CDR3 runs from the conserved cysteine through the conserved F or W. Each record gives: D gene, V gene, clone size, J gene, CDR3 protein, CDR3 DNA. The D gene is left open where the match is weak. Clone size is not always given. Where it is, it says once, few, many or a class for expanded clones.

d_gene: -; v_gene: TRBV4-1; abundance: few; j_gene: TRBJ2-3; CDR3aa: CASSQGRVGTDTQYF; CDR3nt: TGCGCCAGCAGCCAAGGGAGAGTAGGCACAGATACGCAGTATTTT
d_gene: TRBD1; v_gene: TRBV5-1; abundance: many; j_gene: TRBJ2-5; CDR3aa: CASSRTGADEETQYF; CDR3nt: TGCGCCAGCAGTAGGACAGGGGCGGATGAAGAGACCCAGTACTTC
d_gene: TRBD2; v_gene: TRBV27; abundance: many; j_gene: TRBJ2-3; CDR3aa: CASRLAGGATQYF; CDR3nt: TGTGCCAGCCGACTAGCGGGGGGGGCTACGCAGTATTTT
d_gene: -; v_gene: TRBV7-2; abundance: -; j_gene: TRBJ2-7; CDR3aa: CASSLPGYLALEQYF; CDR3nt: TGTGCCAGCAGCTTGCCGGGATACTTAGCTCTCGAGCAGTACTTC
d_gene: -; v_gene: TRBV6-1; abundance: -; j_gene: TRBJ2-7; CDR3aa: CASSHEVGYEQYF; CDR3nt: TGTGCCAGCAGTCACGAGGTCGGGTACGAGCAGTACTTC
d_gene: -; v_gene: TRBV11-2; abundance: many; j_gene: TRBJ2-1; CDR3aa: CASSQQEGVVMRQFF; CDR3nt: TGTGCCAGCAGCCAGCAGGAGGGAGTTGTTATGCGGCAGTTCTTC
d_gene: -; v_gene: TRBV19; abundance: few; j_gene: TRBJ2-1; CDR3aa: CASSIRGGYYNEQFF; CDR3nt: TGTGCCAGTAGTATAAGGGGGGGATACTACAATGAGCAGTTCTTC
d_gene: -; v_gene: TRBV20-1; abundance: -; j_gene: TRBJ1-3; CDR3aa: CSAREASGNTIYF; CDR3nt: TGCAGTGCTAGGGAAGCTTCTGGAAACACCATATATTTT
d_gene: -; v_gene: TRBV14; abundance: -; j_gene: TRBJ2-1; CDR3aa: CASSQDSRLRGSEQFF; CDR3nt: TGTGCCAGCAGCCAAGACTCCAGGTTAAGGGGGAGTGAGCAGTTCTTC
d_gene: -; v_gene: TRBV9; abundance: few; j_gene: TRBJ1-1; CDR3aa: CASSTQTGNTEAFF; CDR3nt: TGTGCCAGCAGCACCCAGACAGGGAACACTGAAGCTTTCTTT
d_gene: TRBD1; v_gene: TRBV12-3/TRBV12-4; abundance: -; j_gene: TRBJ2-7; CDR3aa: CASSPRTGIYEQYF; CDR3nt: TGTGCCAGCAGCCCCAGGACAGGCATCTACGAGCAGTACTTC